These T cell receptor beta chains were read from a single sample in a study of T cell repertoires in cytomegalovirus infection. These TCRs are of unknown antigen specificity. One entry per CDR3 protein, called by TCRdb with MiXCR from the reads. The sample has about 700,000 distinct CDR3 sequences, around 35% seen once; the top ten hold 15% to 20%. The sequences come from cultured PBMCs, collected from culture after CMV antigen stimulation. These receptors came from a human donor in good health (CMV status not recorded). Some clones in this sample may be carry-over from other donors' samples. Both conserved end residues are part of each CDR3. A D gene is named only where the DNA matches it firmly. For some rows the clone size is stated as once, few or many, or as a class when expanded; others skip it.

j_call clone_size v_call d_call cdr3_nt cdr3_aa
TRBJ1-1 NA TRBV4-3 TRBD1 TGCGCCAGCAGCCAAGGTCAGGGGGCGCGTACTGAAGCTTTCTTT CASSQGQGARTEAFF
TRBJ2-1 NA TRBV6-1 NA TGTGCCGGGCACACCGGGGGACCCGGGGATGAGCAGTTCTTC CAGHTGGPGDEQFF
TRBJ1-1 NA TRBV28 NA TGTGCCAGCAGCCGCCCCCGGGGGACATTGAACACTGAAGCTTTCTTT CASSRPRGTLNTEAFF
TRBJ2-6 many TRBV7-8 NA TGTGCCAGCAGCTTACTACACTCTGGGGCCAACGTCCTGACTTTC CASSLLHSGANVLTF
TRBJ1-5 NA TRBV5-1 NA TGCGCCAGCAGCTTGGGGACCCATGGGAATCAGCCCCAGCATTTT CASSLGTHGNQPQHF
TRBJ1-5 NA TRBV20-1 NA TGCAGTGCTAGTCCGGATGGTGGGACATGGAATCAGCCCCAGCATTTT CSASPDGGTWNQPQHF
TRBJ2-1 NA TRBV2 NA TGTGCCAGCAGTGAAGCCAACGGGGGCTTCAATGAGCAGTTCTTC CASSEANGGFNEQFF
TRBJ2-1 NA TRBV2 TRBD2 TGTGCCAGCAGTGAAATATCTAGCGGGGGGTACAATGAGCAGTTCTTC CASSEISSGGYNEQFF
TRBJ2-1 NA TRBV5-4 TRBD1 TGTGCCAGCAGCTTAAATGACAGGGCAGGGGATAATGAGCAGTTCTTC CASSLNDRAGDNEQFF
TRBJ2-4 NA TRBV2 NA TGTGCCATCAACTCCGAAAACATTCAGTACTTC CAINSENIQYF
TRBJ2-5 NA TRBV9 NA TGTGCCAGCAGCGTAGACGAGTTTTTGGAGACCCAGTACTTC CASSVDEFLETQYF
TRBJ2-6 NA TRBV7-2 NA TGTGCCAGCAGGCAGGGTGGCGGGGCCAACGTCCTGACTTTC CASRQGGGANVLTF
TRBJ1-5 NA TRBV7-2 TRBD1 TGTGCCAGCAGCCCAGGACAGGGGCCGAGGGAGCCCCAGCATTTT CASSPGQGPREPQHF
TRBJ1-4 few TRBV4-1 TRBD1 TGCGCCAGCAGCCAAGACCCGGGACAGAATAATGAAAAACTGTTTTTT CASSQDPGQNNEKLFF
TRBJ2-1 many TRBV7-2 TRBD2 TGTGCCAGCAGCTTAGCCTTCACGGGGAGCGGGAGTATTAATGAGCAGTTCTTC CASSLAFTGSGSINEQFF
TRBJ1-5 NA TRBV6-1 NA TGTGCCCCCCTGAAAGGGCCCTCGGGGAGTAGCAATCAGCCCCAGCATTTT CAPLKGPSGSSNQPQHF
TRBJ2-4 NA TRBV19 TRBD2 TGTGCCAGTAATCGGGGAGGGGTCTCCAAAAACATTCAGTACTTC CASNRGGVSKNIQYF
TRBJ1-3 few TRBV12-3/TRBV12-4 TRBD1 TGTGCCAGCAGTCCTTGGGACAGGGGCAGGGGAAACACCATATATTTT CASSPWDRGRGNTIYF
TRBJ2-7 many TRBV7-2 NA TGTGCCAGCAGCTCCCGAGGGGACGGGTACGAGCAGTACTTC CASSSRGDGYEQYF
TRBJ2-3 NA TRBV4-2 NA TGTGCCAGCAGCCTTGAGGGATTAGGAGATACGCAGTATTTT CASSLEGLGDTQYF
TRBJ1-5 many TRBV7-2 NA TGTGCCAGCAGCTTAGAACAGGGAGCGCCCCAGCATTTT CASSLEQGAPQHF
TRBJ1-2 few TRBV25-1 NA TGTGCCAGCAAGGGATCGGGGTATGGCTACACCTTC CASKGSGYGYTF
TRBJ1-2 NA TRBV28 NA TGTGCCAGCAGCCCCCCCTTACGGTATGGCTACACCTTC CASSPPLRYGYTF
TRBJ2-1 NA TRBV7-2 TRBD2 TGTGCCAGCAGTCCCACTAGCGGGACCTACAATGAGCAGTTCTTC CASSPTSGTYNEQFF
TRBJ2-7 few TRBV12-3/TRBV12-4 NA TGTGCCAGCAGCAACTTGGGAACGGCCTACGAGCAGTACTTC CASSNLGTAYEQYF
TRBJ2-2 NA TRBV12-3/TRBV12-4 NA TGTGCCAGCACCCCTGCCGGGCGGCGAAACACCGGGGAGCTGTTTTTT CASTPAGRRNTGELFF
TRBJ2-7 NA TRBV6-2/TRBV6-3 NA TGTGCCAGCAGAGATCTGGCGGGGTCCTACGAGCAGTACTTC CASRDLAGSYEQYF
TRBJ2-5 NA TRBV10-3 NA TGTGCCATCAGTGAGCGGTACACCAACAACCAAGAGACCCAGTACTTC CAISERYTNNQETQYF
TRBJ2-2 NA TRBV12-3/TRBV12-4 TRBD2 TGTGCCAGCAGTTCCGAGCCGGGACTAACCGGGGAGCTGTTTTTT CASSSEPGLTGELFF
TRBJ1-1 few TRBV6-5 TRBD1 TGTGCCAGCAGGCCCCGGGACAGGGCCGTTGAAGCTTTCTTT CASRPRDRAVEAFF
TRBJ2-2 NA TRBV12-3/TRBV12-4 TRBD2 TGTGCCAGCGCACTATCGTGGCGGGGGGGCCCCGGGGAGCTGTTTTTT CASALSWRGGPGELFF
TRBJ2-1 many TRBV7-2 NA TGTGCCAGCAGCTCCCTTTACAATGAGCAGTTCTTC CASSSLYNEQFF
TRBJ2-3 few TRBV23-1 NA TGCGCCAGCAGTCAAGAGAACGGCCGCACAGATACGCAGTATTTT CASSQENGRTDTQYF
TRBJ1-3 NA TRBV11-2 NA TGTGCCAGCAGCCCGACCCTGGCGATGAGCTCTGGAAACACCATATATTTT CASSPTLAMSSGNTIYF
TRBJ1-4 few TRBV12-3/TRBV12-4 TRBD1 TGTGCCAGCACCACAGGGACAGACCTCTATCATAGGGAAAAACTGTTTTTT CASTTGTDLYHREKLFF
TRBJ1-2 NA TRBV5-5 TRBD1 TGTGCCAGCAGCTTAGCTGACAGGGGGCTTGGTGGCTACACCTTC CASSLADRGLGGYTF
TRBJ1-4 NA TRBV7-9 TRBD1 TGTGCCAGCAGCTACCCGGGACAGGGGGGGCTCCGGGAAAAACTGTTTTTT CASSYPGQGGLREKLFF
TRBJ2-1 NA TRBV7-2 TRBD2 TGTGCCAGCAGTCTGGCGGGGGGGACGAATTTACAGTTCTTC CASSLAGGTNLQFF
TRBJ2-5 NA TRBV7-2 TRBD2 TGTGCCAGCAGCCTAGAGGGAGTAGCGGGATCGGAGACCCAGTACTTC CASSLEGVAGSETQYF
TRBJ2-3 NA TRBV7-9 TRBD2 TGTGCCAGCAGCTTAGCGCAGGCTAGCGGGAGGGAAGATACGCAGTATTTT CASSLAQASGREDTQYF
TRBJ1-1 NA TRBV27 NA TGTGCCAGCAGTTTATCTCTATGGGAAACTGAAGCTTTCTTT CASSLSLWETEAFF
TRBJ1-1 few TRBV4-1 NA TGCGCCAGCAGCCAAGGCCAGGGTTTGGCTGAAGCTTTCTTT CASSQGQGLAEAFF
TRBJ1-3 NA TRBV7-2 TRBD1 TGTGCCAGCAGCTTAGTAGGGGGGACAGTTGGAAACACCATATATTTT CASSLVGGTVGNTIYF
TRBJ2-5 many TRBV7-2 TRBD2 TGTGCCAGCAGCGGTAGCGGGCAAGAGACCCAGTACTTC CASSGSGQETQYF
TRBJ2-7 NA TRBV25-1 NA TGTGCCAGCAGTGACGCTGTTCTGTCCTACGAGCAGTACTTC CASSDAVLSYEQYF
TRBJ2-5 NA TRBV7-2 TRBD2 TGTGCCAGCAGCCGGACTAGCGTGGAGCAAGAGACCCAGTACTTC CASSRTSVEQETQYF
TRBJ2-1 many TRBV7-6 NA TGTGCCAGCAGCTTTCTAGCGCTAAGGTCCAATGAGCAGTTCTTC CASSFLALRSNEQFF
TRBJ1-1 few TRBV7-2 NA TGTGCCAGCAGCCAGAACTTGGCCCTGAACACTGAAGCTTTCTTT CASSQNLALNTEAFF
TRBJ1-2 NA TRBV7-9 TRBD1 TGTGCCAGCAGCTTGGGGGACAGAGGCTACACCTTC CASSLGDRGYTF
TRBJ2-5 few TRBV6-1 NA TGTGCCAGCAGTGAAGCTGGTGTGAGGTGGGGTTCCCAGTACTTC CASSEAGVRWGSQYF
TRBJ2-3 once TRBV20-1 TRBD1 TGCAGTGCCTCGGACAGGGGGCGAAACACAGATACGCAGTATTTT CSASDRGRNTDTQYF
TRBJ2-3 NA TRBV4-1 NA TGCGCCAGCAGCTATTGGCCGGGCACAGATACGCAGTATTTT CASSYWPGTDTQYF
TRBJ1-5 few TRBV28 NA TGTGCCAGCAGCACCGCCGGGTATTATGGACATCAGCCCCAGCATTTT CASSTAGYYGHQPQHF
TRBJ2-7 NA TRBV7-8 NA TGTGCCAGCAGCTTTCTAGCCGGGTCGCTAGTCGAGCAGTACTTC CASSFLAGSLVEQYF
TRBJ2-1 NA TRBV20-1 TRBD2 TGCAGTGCTAGCGGGGGGGCCCCCTACAATGAGCAGTTCTTC CSASGGAPYNEQFF
TRBJ1-3 few TRBV6-5 NA TGTGCCAGCAGCCGAAACACCATATATTTT CASSRNTIYF
TRBJ2-5 many TRBV7-2 TRBD1 TGTGCCAGCAGCTACAACGGACAGGGAAAAGAGACCCAGTACTTC CASSYNGQGKETQYF